A single TCR beta chain is shown here with its context. This clone's antigen is unknown. No much larger clonotype is one base removed from it; base qualities were not supplied. The sample comes from a study of CD8 T cells in ankylosing spondylitis (dated by TCRdb to 2016 to 2017). Notes on the research overall: To find TCR variants linked to disease, the study profiled T cell receptor beta repertoires in ankylosing spondylitis patients and healthy donors. Peripheral blood was sampled, and synovial fluid was additionally collected from ankylosing spondylitis patients. The full study cohort was made up of about 24 ankylosing spondylitis patients and more than 90 healthy donors.

Points the paper makes about the study in general: Some motif variants were previously reported in synovial fluid and blood of reactive arthritis patients, suggesting common disease-initiation mechanisms. A CD8+ phenotype was shown by the disease-linked clones, which were found at relatively low frequencies in peripheral blood. According to the report, matched synovial fluid samples from ankylosing spondylitis patients were significantly enriched for the disease-linked clones. Blood from ankylosing spondylitis patients appeared to be characterized by a TCR beta motif made up of several highly homologous amino acid variants.

Sequenced using an Illumina HiSeq 2500. Quantitative 5'-RACE with molecular barcodes was used to prepare TCR beta libraries. In the original analysis: A new computational method based on a probabilistic model of VDJ rearrangement was used to identify disease-linked TCR variants. TCRdb reprocessing: public reads trimmed at Q25 with fastp, clones called with MiXCR, in-frame beta chains kept. Every CDR3 protein is listed once, alongside the most common genes and DNA of its rows. The V and J calls shown here were made by TCRdb, not taken from the authors' results. The sample profile shows 100,000 to 150,000 distinct CDR3 sequences; roughly 18% of them were found once. Clones ranked in the top ten supply about 30% of the sample. At the junction V is shortened by 5 bases and J by 3 bases; bases outside the gene matches: 11. The CDR3 runs 16 residues from the cysteine to the phenylalanine. Of all the DNA, just the CDR3 is kept, 48 bases in frame from base 1. Per the germline V gene, ENHRY is the CDR1 and SYGVKD is the CDR2.

Sequenced material: blood, either unsorted or a sorted T cell fraction (not recorded which). The V gene is TRBV10-3 and the J gene is TRBJ2-5; TRBD1 agrees with 8 junctional bases. The receptor's source is a male donor with ankylosing spondylitis. The encoded CDR3 is CAISLSRGTGEETQYF. DNA sequence: TGTGCCATCAGTCTGTCTCGTGGGACAGGAGAAGAGACCCAGTACTTC.